This T cell receptor beta chain was documented in a study of blood T cells in healthy people across ages. Looked up from germline, CDR1 is SGHDT and CDR2 is YYEEEE. V was pared by 3 bases and J by 5 bases, with 17 bases between. The CDR3 spans 15 residues. There were healthy Caucasian individuals from Russia, aged about 6 to 100, serving as donors. The use of a sample-barcoded 5' primer and a J-beta primer mix characterized a second PCR of roughly 6 to 11 cycles. TCRdb passed the 5' RACE reads through MiXCR, listing each CDR3 protein once. In the table there are under 1,100,000 distinct CDR3 sequences, 20% to 25% of which are singletons. There are a few counts of this clonotype. This same sample was also taken into another study, of T cells of mothers and their children. This second study notes: In the second PCR, M1S primer introduced barcodes and 2-4 random bases.

This chain connects TRBV5-6 to TRBJ1-1, with D maybe TRBD1 (6 bases). This TCR came from a girl aged 2-15 years in good health. Sequenced: blood. CDR3 residues: CASSWVGGGTTEAFF. The DNA for the CDR3 is TGTGCCAGCAGCTGGGTAGGGGGGGGGACGACTGAAGCTTTCTTT.